These T cell receptor beta chains were read from a single sample in a study of T cell responses to AZD1222 COVID-19 vaccine. Assay: immunoSEQ multiplex PCR; the TCRdb copy retains only in-frame clones and omits some. This repertoire shows approximately 150,000 clones, 80% to 95% found once; its top ten account for around 6.3%. This specimen consisted of peripheral blood, obtained 28 days after the second AZD1222 dose. Every receptor here comes from an adult who received the AZD1222 COVID-19 vaccine. Both conserved end residues are part of each CDR3.

>TRBJ1-4|TRBV6-1
CASSGDIGDPTNEKLFF
>TRBJ2-7|TRBV9
CASSVAHGGSYEQYF
>TRBJ1-2|TRBV4-1
CASSQDEWTGRSEYGYTF
>TRBJ2-5|TRBV3-1/TRBV3-2
CASSQGWGFKETQYF
>TRBJ2-1|TRBV12-3/TRBV12-4
CASSLWNEQFF
>TRBJ1-2|TRBV7-9
CASSLGPGQRTYGYTF
>TRBJ1-2|TRBV3-1/TRBV3-2
CASSLGVANYGYTF
>TRBJ1-4|TRBV3-1/TRBV3-2
CASSPSDLLNEKLFF
>TRBJ2-3|TRBV12-3/TRBV12-4
CASKGELKGTQYF
>TRBJ2-4|TRBV7-2
CASANRGSKNIQYF
>TRBJ1-1|TRBV6-1
CASSEKRGVDTEAFF
>TRBJ2-5|TRBV20-1
CSASPSQSTQYF
>TRBJ2-7|TRBV7-8
CASSEASHYEQYF
>TRBJ2-5|TRBV7-9
CASSLEALRQETQYF
>TRBJ2-1|TRBV6-5
CASRPTGTDEQFF
>TRBJ2-7|TRBV28
CASSFRTGDPYEQYF
>TRBJ1-4|TRBV10-3
CAVGQGGTNEKLFF
>TRBJ1-1|TRBV27
CASSLQSTNTEAFF
>TRBJ1-2|TRBV12-3/TRBV12-4
CASSQGPSYGYTF
>TRBJ1-4|TRBV6-5
CASSSLGQGNEKLFF
>TRBJ1-5|TRBV28
CASSGLGNQPQHF
>TRBJ1-6|TRBV10-3
CAISDRGDLHF
>TRBJ1-4|TRBV28
CASSLTRGLSISLFF
>TRBJ1-5|TRBV18
CASSGGSQQPQHF
>TRBJ1-1|TRBV7-2
CASSLDAGSAFF
>TRBJ1-1|TRBV27
CASIGGSLGSTEAFF
>TRBJ2-3|TRBV30
CAWSNTGTSADTQYF
>TRBJ2-1|TRBV5-4
CASSWTSGSYPDNEQFF
>TRBJ1-5|TRBV18
CASSPDSSNQPQHF
>TRBJ1-6|TRBV28
CASSRDRRGNSPLHF
>TRBJ1-4|TRBV19
CASSIDRGARTNEKLFF
>TRBJ2-7|TRBV6-5
CASRWTGNYEQYF
>TRBJ2-7|TRBV5-1
CASSFTSGSFYEQYF
>TRBJ2-1|TRBV6-1
CASSEYLGQPYNEQFF
>TRBJ1-2|TRBV5-1
CASSLAGQPSTGGYTF
>TRBJ2-5|TRBV30
CAWSIRGQGPRETQYF
>TRBJ2-1|TRBV10-3
CAISASLAGGPDEQFF
>TRBJ1-5|TRBV6-2/TRBV6-3
CASSYPGQGTQPQHF
>TRBJ2-1|TRBV29-1
CSVETPAHNEQFF
>TRBJ1-1|TRBV18
CASSPQGQIDTEAFF
>TRBJ1-4|TRBV5-1
CASSFGFTNEKLFF
>TRBJ1-2|TRBV5-4
CASSLESESYTF
>TRBJ1-4|TRBV30
CAWSGTGDEKLFF
>TRBJ2-1|TRBV27
CASSYQLRDIPNEQFF
>TRBJ2-7|TRBV4-2
CAQRREYF
>TRBJ1-1|TRBV7-2
CASRPRGEAEAFF